This TCR beta chain derives from a study of blood T cell repertoires in COVID-19. Study-level background: The origin of the acute and convalescent COVID-19 samples was the United States, Italy and Spain. T cells, B-cell-depleted T cells, or PBMCs supplied cDNA or gDNA.

The CDR3 has 15 residues. V lost 3 bases and J lost 2, with 13 bases in between. In germline, CDR1 is SEHNR, CDR2 FQNEAQ (reference sequence). In the original workflow: For nucleated cells, counts were estimated from reference gene primer amplification. Only in-frame clones appear in the TCRdb table, and some are missing; sequencing was by immunoSEQ multiplex PCR. V and J calls and clone size come straight from that table; D and trimming were deduced from the DNA. Here the sample spans 250,000 to 300,000 clones, around 80% being singletons. Material for sequencing was peripheral blood. The sequence came from a man aged 60 to 69 with acute or convalescent COVID-19. V usage is TRBV7-9 and J usage is TRBJ2-5; D perhaps matches TRBD1 (5 bases). DNA of the CDR3: TGTGCCAGCAGCTTTGATCTGGGGCCTCAAGAGACCCAGTACTTC. It translates to CASSFDLGPQETQYF.